This TCR beta chain emerged from a study of T cell responses to AZD1222 COVID-19 vaccine. Whole-study findings and limits: With dominance at 160-218 and 743-854, vaccine-associated CD4 TCRs spanned spike. The reported proportion of spike-specific TCRs targeting unmutated variant regions was nearly half.

Trimming removed 6 bases at V and 11 bases at J, with 19 bases between. The CDR3 is made up of 13 amino acids. Germline-derived CDR1 and CDR2 are WNHNN and SYGVQD (reference sequence). Clones were read by immunoSEQ multiplex PCR, and TCRdb kept only the in-frame ones, dropping some. The table lists about 140,000 clones, around 89% of them singletons, with approximately 3% in the top ten. Remarks on this clone: Its antigen is not identified.

This receptor was identified in an adult who received the AZD1222 COVID-19 vaccine. The chain joins TRBV10-1 to TRBJ1-1, with a weak D call TRBD1 (5 bases). The sequencing used peripheral blood, collected 28 days after the second AZD1222 dose. CDR3 loop: CASRPTLGTSAFF. DNA for the CDR3: TGCGCCAGCAGGCCAACCCTAGGGACGTCGGCTTTCTTT.